Below, 19 T cell receptor beta chains from the same sample are listed, as sequenced in a study of Tregs in tolerant kidney transplant recipients. The assay was immunoSEQ multiplex PCR, and TCRdb's table has in-frame clones only and misses some. This sample's table has fewer than 55,000 clones. The sequencing used CD4+ T cells from blood, collected before the transplant. The receptors derive from a human donor who received a combined kidney and bone marrow transplant.

A word on this clone: The read ends 3 residues before the CDR3 terminus; that terminus is restored from the germline J gene. V gene TRBV5-6 combines with J gene TRBJ1-6; possibly TRBD1 for D (6 bases). Germline V gene sequence: CDR1 SGHDT, CDR2 YYEEEE. V lost 2 bases and J lost 4, with 7 bases in between. CDR3 length: 14 residues. The covered CDR3 bases are TGTGCCAGCAGCTTCGGACAGTATAATTCACCC. It is translated as CASSFGQYNSP. The CDR3 reads in full as CASSFGQYNSPLHF.

As regards this clone: The read is 3 residues too short to cover the CDR3 end, so that end is filled in from the germline J gene. The V gene is TRBV7-9, the J gene TRBJ2-1; TRBD1 agrees at 7 bases. J was trimmed by 5 bases and V by 3 bases; bases with no gene match: 7. The CDR3 totals 15 residues. Germline V CDR1 and CDR2: SEHNR, FQNEAQ (reference sequence). The CDR3 loop reads CASSLRGPRNNEQFF. The covered CDR3 bases are TGTGCCAGCAGCTTGAGGGGGCCGCGTAACAATGAG. Looking up the rest from reference TRBV7-9 and TRBJ2-1 gives the full variable domain: DTGVSQNPRHKITKRGQNVTFRCDPISEHNRLYWYRQTLGQGPEFLTYFQNEAQLEKSRLLSDRFSAERPKGSFSTLEIQRTEQGDSAMYLCASSLRGPRNNEQFFGPGTRLTVL.

Notes on this clone: The read halts 3 residues ahead of the CDR3 end, with the missing end drawn from the germline J gene. J is TRBJ2-4 and V is TRBV19; TRBD1 is a possible D gene (6 bases). The CDR3 loop spans 18 amino acids. Trimming shortened V by 5 bases and J by 1 base, and 21 bases separated the two germline ends. The germline V gene has CDR1 LNHDA and CDR2 SQIVND (reference sequence). Here the CDR3 reads CASSRGSGAIGAKNIQYF. The DNA read from the CDR3 is TGTGCCAGTAGTCGAGGCTCAGGGGCGATTGGGGCCAAAAACATT.

Of note for this clone: The read ends 3 residues before the CDR3 terminus; that terminus is restored from the germline J gene. V gene TRBV5-1 combines with J gene TRBJ2-2; the match to TRBD1 covers 7 bases. CDR3 length: 17 amino acids. V was pared by 0 bases and J by 3 bases, with 8 bases of the junction left unmatched. From germline, CDR1 is SGHRS and CDR2 YFSETQ. CDR3 amino acids: CASSLVVTGRDTGELFF. The CDR3 bases that were read are TGCGCCAGCAGCTTGGTTGTGACAGGGCGTGACACCGGGGAG.

As regards this clone: The read is 3 residues too short to cover the CDR3 end, so that end is filled in from the germline J gene. The rearrangement joins TRBV29-1 to TRBJ2-1, with D unresolved. The CDR3 runs 13 residues. The ends were cut back, 1 base at V and 0 bases at J, with 4 bases in the middle. Germline V gives CDR1 SQVTM, CDR2 ANQGSEA. CDR3 bases read: TGCAGCGTTGAAGGGGCCTCCTACAATGAG. Translated, it gives CSVEGASYNE. The whole CDR3 is CSVEGASYNEQFF.

Here the CDR3 reads CASSEGSYRITDTQYF. The CDR3 bases that were read are TGTGCCAGCAGTGAAGGGTCCTACCGCATCACAGATACG. The chain links TRBV6-1 to TRBJ2-3; D call uncertain. The CDR3 goes on 3 residues after the read ends, and that part is filled in from the germline J gene. Trimming took 1 base from V and 2 from J, leaving 13 bases between them. The V gene's germline CDR1 is MNHNS and CDR2 SASEGT. This CDR3 has 16 amino acids.

Details on this clone: The CDR3 goes on 3 residues after the read ends, and that part is filled in from the germline J gene. The chain uses TRBV18 and TRBJ2-3, with TRBD2 matching 11 bases. CDR3 length equals 16 residues. J gave up 3 bases and V 2 bases, and 4 bases lay outside the gene matches. CDR1 is KGHSH and CDR2 is LQKENI in the germline V gene. The part of the CDR3 DNA that was read is TGTGCCAGCTCACCAGCTAGCGGGGGGAGAACAGATACG. Translating it yields CASSPASGGRTDT. The complete CDR3 protein is CASSPASGGRTDTQYF.

As regards this clone: The CDR3 end lies 3 residues beyond the end of the read and is filled in from the germline J gene. The genes are TRBV2 and TRBJ1-5; D uncertain. CDR3 size: 11 residues. Deletions cut 5 bases from V and 4 bases from J, with 3 bases between. From germline, CDR1 is SNHLY and CDR2 FYNNEI. Partial CDR3 DNA: TGTGCCAGCAGTAGGAATCAGCCC. Amino acids: CASSRNQP. The whole CDR3 sequence is CASSRNQPQHF. The whole variable domain, remainder taken from reference TRBV2 and TRBJ1-5, is EPEVTQTPSHQVTQMGQEVILRCVPISNHLYFYWYRQILGQKVEFLVSFYNNEISEKSEIFDDQFSVERPDGSNFTLKIRSTKLEDSAMYFCASSRNQPQHFGDGTRLSIL.

As regards this clone: The observed sequence ends 3 residues before the CDR3 terminus, with the missing tail filled in from the germline J gene. The chain recombines TRBV5-1 with TRBJ2-1, with 9 positions matching TRBD2. Trimming cost V 2 bases and J 3 bases; bases outside gene matches: 9. Germline CDR1 SGHRS, CDR2 YFSETQ. CDR3 length equals 17 residues. Here the CDR3 reads CASSFAPGTSSYNEQFF. The sequenced CDR3 bases are TGCGCCAGCAGCTTTGCCCCCGGGACTAGCAGCTACAATGAG.

As concerns this clone: The CDR3 end lies 3 residues beyond the end of the read and is filled in from the germline J gene. The rearrangement links TRBV19 to TRBJ1-5; D uncertain. The CDR3 runs to 14 residues. V lost 0 bases, J lost 3 bases, and 6 bases lay in between. Germline loops: CDR1 LNHDA, CDR2 SQIVND (reference sequence). The covered CDR3 bases are TGTGCCAGTAGTATAGAGTCTTACAATCAGCCC. Its protein is CASSIESYNQP. The complete CDR3 reads CASSIESYNQPQHF.

With respect to this clone: Read data end 3 residues before the CDR3 end; the end is taken from the germline J gene. V and J are TRBV20-1 and TRBJ2-2; 9 nucleotides match TRBD2. The CDR3 is 16 amino acids. V dropped 0 bases and J dropped 4; count of bases not matched to a gene: 6. Germline V gene data show CDR1 as DFQATT and CDR2 as SNEGSKA (reference sequence). The CDR3 is CSARDPREGVTGELFF. CDR3 DNA, as far as it was read: TGCAGTGCTAGAGATCCGCGGGAGGGGGTCACCGGGGAG.

For this clone: The DNA ends 3 residues before the CDR3 does, and the rest of the CDR3 is filled in from the germline J gene. V gene TRBV19 combines with J gene TRBJ1-2; 8 bases are a match to TRBD1. The CDR3 runs 12 residues. Per the germline V gene, CDR1 is LNHDA and CDR2 is SQIVND (reference sequence). The part of the CDR3 DNA that was read is TGTGCCAGTAGTGCGGACAGGGTCATC. Residues: CASSADRVI. The whole CDR3 is CASSADRVIYTF.

Remarks on this clone: The CDR3 end lies 3 residues beyond the end of the read and is filled in from the germline J gene. This chain links TRBV20-1 with TRBJ2-2; 8 bases are shared with TRBD2. The CDR3 contains 17 residues. Germline V gene sequence: CDR1 DFQATT, CDR2 SNEGSKA (reference sequence). V dropped 1 base and J dropped 7; count of bases not matched to a gene: 14. The CDR3: CSARVYVSGNFGGELFF. The part of the CDR3 DNA that was read is TGCAGTGCTAGAGTTTATGTTAGCGGGAACTTCGGCGGGGAG.

The CDR3 loop reads CASSLESGVYNEQFF. CDR3 bases read: TGCGCCAGCAGCTTGGAAAGCGGGGTCTACAATGAG. This chain joins TRBV5-1 and TRBJ2-1, with 7 positions matching TRBD2. The CDR3 goes on 3 residues after the read ends, and that part is filled in from the germline J gene. V lost 0 bases, J lost 3 bases, and 3 bases stayed unmatched. This CDR3 comprises 15 residues. Germline-derived CDR1 and CDR2 are SGHRS and YFSETQ.

With respect to this clone: The CDR3 goes on 3 residues after the read ends, and that part is filled in from the germline J gene. This sequence joins TRBV10-1 and TRBJ1-2, with 8 positions matching TRBD1. The CDR3 is made up of 13 amino acids. The V gene's germline CDR1 is WNHNN and CDR2 SYGVQD (reference sequence). V was clipped by 7 bases and J by 4 bases; unmatched bases: 5. CDR3 DNA (partial): TGCGCCAGCAACCCTGACAGGGGCTATGGC. This translates into CASNPDRGYG. The complete CDR3 protein is CASNPDRGYGYTF.

Concerning this clone itself: The sequence runs out 3 residues before the end of the CDR3; the remainder is reconstructed from the germline J gene. The rearrangement links TRBV20-1 to TRBJ2-5; TRBD1 aligns across 12 bases. The CDR3 contains 14 residues. V lost 4 bases and J lost 6; bases outside the gene matches: 6. Germline V gene data show CDR1 as DFQATT and CDR2 as SNEGSKA (reference sequence). Partial CDR3 DNA: TGCAGTGCTAAACCGGGACAGGGGGCAAAGACC. It yields the protein CSAKPGQGAKT. The entire CDR3 protein reads CSAKPGQGAKTQYF.

In regard to this clone: Read coverage stops 3 residues before the CDR3 terminus; the germline J gene supplies the remainder. The chain combines TRBV7-2 with TRBJ2-7, with D unclear. Trimming removed 1 base from V and 3 bases from J, with 10 bases in between. Germline lookup yields CDR1 SGHTA and CDR2 FQGNSA. This CDR3 has 14 residues. The CDR3 DNA, read in part, is TGTGCCAGCAGCTTAGTTGACTCCAACTACGAG. It codes for CASSLVDSNYE. The CDR3 in its entirety is CASSLVDSNYEQYF.

Note on this clone: The read gets to within 3 residues of the CDR3 end, and the germline J gene fills in the rest. The V call is TRBV2, the J call TRBJ1-5; D unclear. Germline V CDR1 and CDR2: SNHLY, FYNNEI. CDR3 size: 13 residues. V lost 10 bases to trimming and J lost 3 bases, with 13 bases between them. The CDR3 sequence: CATTGETNQPQHF. Incomplete CDR3 DNA: TGTGCCACCACCGGTGAAACCAATCAGCCC.

About this clone itself: The read ends 3 residues before the CDR3 terminus; that terminus is restored from the germline J gene. The chain is built from TRBV7-8 and TRBJ2-2, with TRBD1 identical over 7 bases. Looked up from germline, CDR1 is SGHVS and CDR2 is FQNEAQ. J gave up 1 base and V 1 base, and 3 bases lay outside the gene matches. This CDR3 spans 16 amino acids. CDR3: CASSLVDRVNTGELFF. The sequenced CDR3 bases are TGTGCCAGCAGCTTAGTTGACAGGGTGAACACCGGGGAG.